The 18 T cell receptor beta chains presented below share a single source sample, sequenced in a study of T cell repertoires in cytomegalovirus infection. TCRdb passed the reads through MiXCR, listing each CDR3 protein once. The sample consists of about 490,000 distinct CDR3 sequences, 26% of them appearing once. The sample taken for sequencing was PBMCs. Receptors originate from a human donor in good health (CMV status not recorded). Some clones in this sample may be carry-over from other donors' samples.

The V gene is TRBV28, the J gene TRBJ1-4; D ambiguous. The ends were cut back, 2 bases at V and 6 bases at J, with 10 bases in the middle. This CDR3 is 14 amino acids long. Per the germline V gene, CDR1 is MDHEN and CDR2 is SYDVKM. CDR3 in DNA: TGTGCCAGCAGTTTAGACGAGACCGATGAAAAACTGTTTTTT. Translated, it gives CASSLDETDEKLFF.

This clonotype was observed many times. The chain joins TRBV7-9 to TRBJ2-2; no firm D call. The CDR3 loop spans 14 amino acids. V lost 3 bases and J lost 3, with 8 bases in between. CDR1 SEHNR and CDR2 FQNEAQ come from the germline V gene (reference sequence). CDR3 loop: CASSFRRDTGELFF. In nucleotides, the CDR3 is TGTGCCAGCAGCTTTAGGAGAGACACCGGGGAGCTGTTTTTT.

This sequence joins TRBV6-1 and TRBJ2-1, with TRBD2 matching over 14 bases. Germline-derived CDR1 and CDR2 are MNHNS and SASEGT. Losses at the gene ends were 5 bases for V and 6 bases for J; bases not matched to a gene: 9. The CDR3 length is 17 residues. CDR3 region: CASSKRPGLAGANEQFF. In nucleotides, the CDR3 is TGTGCCAGCAGTAAAAGACCGGGACTAGCGGGAGCCAATGAGCAGTTCTTC.

The rearrangement uses TRBV27 and TRBJ2-1, with TRBD2 matching 9 bases. Per the germline V gene, CDR1 is MNHEY and CDR2 is SMNVEV (reference sequence). The CDR3 has 14 residues. V lost 5 bases to trimming and J lost 7 bases; unmatched junction nucleotides: 6. CDR3 residues: CASSLAGQVNEQFF. The CDR3 DNA reads TGTGCCAGCAGTCTAGCGGGGCAGGTGAATGAGCAGTTCTTC.

This clonotype turned up a few times. V is TRBV2 and J is TRBJ2-7, with D tentatively TRBD1 (6 bases). CDR1 is SNHLY and CDR2 is FYNNEI in the germline V gene. The V and J ends lost 6 bases and 6 bases respectively, with 15 bases between them. The CDR3 sequence is 13 residues long. The CDR3 is CASRAPGTSEQYV. The CDR3 bases are TGTGCCAGCAGGGCACCCGGGACATCCGAGCAGTACGTC.

This clonotype occurred many times. The chain links TRBV7-2 to TRBJ2-7, with TRBD2 matching 9 bases. Trimming took 4 bases from V and 5 from J; bases not matched to a gene: 9. The CDR3 covers 15 residues. CDR1 SGHTA and CDR2 FQGNSA come from the germline V gene. DNA for the CDR3: TGTGCCAGCAGCTCGTTTAGCGGGAGCTGGGACGAGCAGTACTTC. Amino acid sequence: CASSSFSGSWDEQYF.

V usage is TRBV12-3 or TRBV12-4 and J usage is TRBJ1-5; D is undetermined. V was trimmed by 5 bases and J by 6 bases, leaving 14 bases between them. CDR3 length: 14 amino acids. CDR3 sequence reads: CASSRTPESQPQHF. CDR3 DNA sequence: TGTGCCAGCAGTAGAACCCCCGAGTCTCAGCCCCAGCATTTT.

This clonotype showed up just a few times. The chain links TRBV5-1 to TRBJ2-1; D is possibly TRBD1 or TRBD2 (5 bases each). Germline V CDR1 and CDR2: SGHRS, YFSETQ. Trimming shortened V by 4 bases and J by 7 bases, and 15 bases separated the two germline ends. The CDR3 runs to 14 residues. CDR3 amino acids: CASSPQGLANEQFF. The DNA of the CDR3 is TGCGCCAGCAGCCCCCAGGGCCTAGCTAATGAGCAGTTCTTC. Together with reference TRBV5-1 and TRBJ2-1, the CDR3 gives the full variable domain: KAGVTQTPRYLIKTRGQQVTLSCSPISGHRSVSWYQQTPGQGLQFLFEYFSETQRNKGNFPGRFSGRQFSNSRSEMNVSTLELGDSALYLCASSPQGLANEQFFGPGTRLTVL.

This chain connects TRBV25-1 to TRBJ2-5; no clear D. The CDR3 has 14 residues. V gave up 6 bases and J gave up 4 bases, with 15 bases separating them. Germline assignment: CDR1 MGHDK and CDR2 SYGVNS. DNA of the CDR3: TGTGCCAGCAGCGAGTCAGCCGTGGGAGAGACCCAGTACTTC. This gives the protein CASSESAVGETQYF.

CDR3 nucleotide sequence: TGCGCCAGCAGCCAAGAGGGACTAGCGGGAGTTTTAAACCGAGGCTACAATGAGCAGTTCTTC. Its translation: CASSQEGLAGVLNRGYNEQFF. The chain uses TRBV4-3 and TRBJ2-1; 14 bases align to TRBD2. Germline-derived CDR1 and CDR2 are LGHNA and YSLEER. V lost 0 bases to trimming and J lost 3 bases; unmatched junction nucleotides: 13. The CDR3 is 21 amino acids.

CDR3 sequence reads: CASSPRQGASPLHF. In DNA, the CDR3 is TGCGCCAGCAGCCCACGACAGGGGGCTTCACCCCTCCACTTT. This chain links TRBV5-1 with TRBJ1-6, with 10 bases fitting TRBD1. The trim removed 4 bases at V and 9 bases at J, leaving 4 bases unmatched. Germline CDR1 and CDR2: SGHRS and YFSETQ. The length of the CDR3 is 14 residues.

The V call is TRBV12-3 or TRBV12-4, the J call TRBJ1-5; D unresolved. V was clipped by 6 bases and J by 0 bases, with 12 bases between them. The CDR3 loop spans 15 amino acids. CDR3 sequence (DNA): TGTGCCAGCAGCTACACAGCTATTAGCAATCAGCCCCAGCATTTT. Translation: CASSYTAISNQPQHF.

The rearrangement uses TRBV7-2 and TRBJ1-1; unclear D gene. Per the germline V gene, CDR1 is SGHTA and CDR2 is FQGNSA. V gave up 5 bases and J gave up 2 bases, with 24 bases separating them. CDR3 length equals 18 residues. The CDR3 loop is CASSPTPWTERINTEAFF. The CDR3 DNA reads TGTGCCAGCAGCCCTACCCCATGGACGGAGCGTATCAACACTGAAGCTTTCTTT.

This clonotype was counted only a few times. The chain couples TRBV12-3 or TRBV12-4 to TRBJ1-2; D is ambiguous. The CDR3 totals 12 residues. Trimming pared 5 bases from V and 4 bases from J, leaving 8 bases between. The CDR3: CASSLQIYGYTF. The CDR3 bases are TGTGCCAGCAGTCTGCAGATCTATGGCTACACCTTC.

This clonotype was seen repeatedly, ten times or more. The chain is built from TRBV6-5 and TRBJ1-6, with D perhaps matching TRBD1 (6 bases). Germline V gene lookup returns CDR1 MNHEY and CDR2 SVGAGI. The CDR3 sequence is 17 residues long. V lost 2 bases, J lost 7 bases, and 18 bases lay in between. The DNA for the CDR3 is TGTGCCAGCAGTTACGAGGCAGGGGATCGGGTAAATTCACCCCTCCACTTT. Translated: CASSYEAGDRVNSPLHF.

The J gene is TRBJ1-2, the V gene TRBV6-5; 8 bases line up with TRBD1. This CDR3 region has 16 residues. Germline V CDR1 and CDR2: MNHEY, SVGAGI. The ends lost 6 bases at V and 7 bases at J; junction bases unmatched: 16. CDR3 loop: CASRYSGTGLNGGYTF. The CDR3 DNA sequence: TGTGCCAGCAGATATTCCGGGACAGGCCTCAATGGTGGCTACACCTTC.

The chain has TRBV19 and TRBJ2-3, with D tentatively TRBD2 (6 bases). The CDR3 extends over 13 amino acids. The germline gives CDR1 LNHDA, CDR2 SQIVND (reference sequence). V lost 10 bases and J lost 2, with 13 bases in between. CDR3 amino acids: CAIRDLATDTQYF. The DNA of the CDR3 is TGTGCCATACGGGACTTAGCCACAGATACGCAGTATTTT.

The chain has TRBV19 and TRBJ1-2, with D possibly TRBD1 on 5 matching bases. Trimming removed 7 bases from V and 3 bases from J, with 15 bases in between. This CDR3 is 14 amino acids long. Germline CDR1 LNHDA, CDR2 SQIVND (reference sequence). DNA for the CDR3: TGTGCCAGTACCCCGGGGGGAGATGACTATGGCTACACCTTC. Translated: CASTPGGDDYGYTF. Drawing the rest from reference TRBV19 and TRBJ1-2, the complete variable domain is DGGITQSPKYLFRKEGQNVTLSCEQNLNHDAMYWYRQDPGQGLRLIYYSQIVNDFQKGDIAEGYSVSREKKESFPLTVTSAQKNPTAFYLCASTPGGDDYGYTFGSGTRLTVV.